The source of this T cell receptor beta chain is a study of control samples from healthy donors and cancer patients. Assay: immunoSEQ multiplex PCR; the TCRdb copy retains only in-frame clones and omits some. The data show about 110,000 clones, with around 89% seen just once and around 17% held by the top ten. The CDR3 consists of 14 residues. The germline V and J ends were trimmed by 3 bases and 8 bases, with 12 bases remaining between them. Germline V CDR1 and CDR2: SGHDT, YYEEEE. V usage is TRBV5-6 and J usage is TRBJ1-6; D is uncertain. The sample was blood. This TCR was sampled from a woman in her fifties or sixties in good health. CDR3 DNA: TGTGCCAGCAGCTACCCGACGGGAGATTCACCCCTCCACTTT. Its protein is CASSYPTGDSPLHF.